This entry features one TCR beta chain sequence. This clonotype appeared many times. Its antigen specificity is not known. No per-base quality is available; no much larger clone lies one base away. Hyperthyroidism patients were aged 18 to 65 years and newly diagnosed, with disease duration of less than 2 months. Patients with uncontrolled infections, other autoimmune diseases, pregnancy or lactation were excluded. Diagnoses were based on clinical symptoms, serum thyroxine and TRAb, thyroid ultrasound and orbital computed tomography. Blood from progressor patients was drawn when they were first diagnosed with hyperthyroidism, before any ophthalmopathy symptoms appeared. PBMCs were separated from under 12 ml of fresh peripheral blood using Ficoll-Paque density gradient centrifugation. Patients classed as progressors first received a Graves' hyperthyroidism diagnosis and then went on to develop ophthalmopathy during follow-up. Trizol reagent was used to extract total RNA, and RNA quality was then checked on an Agilent 2100 Bioanalyzer.

At the junction V is shortened by 0 bases and J by 9 bases; bases outside the gene matches: 3. There are 13 amino acids in the CDR3, from cysteine to phenylalanine inclusive. Only the CDR3 DNA stays, 39 bases, in frame from base 1. CDR1 and CDR2 (SGHAT, FQNNGV) derive from the germline V gene. The data originate from a study of T cells in Graves' hyperthyroidism and ophthalmopathy (dated by TCRdb to the late 2010s). Some background on the complete study: Peripheral blood was collected at initial diagnosis, before any treatment. To identify distinguishing TCR V-J signatures, a discovery cohort of about a hundred patients was used, comprising some 45 with Graves' ophthalmopathy and some 60 with stable Graves' hyperthyroidism. Whether ophthalmopathy could be predicted prospectively was tested in an independent validation cohort made up of 18 to 20 hyperthyroidism patients plus 17 patients who later progressed to ophthalmopathy. Thyroid tissue and blood T-cell repertoires from six Graves' hyperthyroidism patients were also compared in the study. The approximately 100 discovery patients were divided at random into training and test sets in a 7:3 ratio. The paper reports TCR Vbeta CDR3 sequencing of approximately 140 peripheral blood samples: around 41 ophthalmopathy, about 75 hyperthyroidism and approximately 17 progressor patients. After blood sampling, hyperthyroidism patients were treated with methimazole at a starting dose of 30 mg daily, and ophthalmopathy patients were treated with high-dose intravenous methylprednisolone. What the study reported, not specific to this receptor: Ophthalmopathy was separated from stable hyperthyroidism by a 13 V-J signature model, with roughly 88% sensitivity and 81% to 82% specificity obtained in cross-validation and 80%/75% obtained in testing. Most expanded thyroid clonotypes (frequency above 0.001) were also detected in blood, suggesting blood repertoires may reflect thyroid immune responses. In validation, the model predicted progression to ophthalmopathy with roughly 66% sensitivity and roughly 75% specificity, a median of around six months before onset. Sample size was not statistically predetermined, and blinding of investigators to group allocation was not performed.

Amplification of TCR beta CDR3 regions was carried out from RNA transcripts. For the first round of RT-PCR on the TCR CDR3, the HTBI primer set was used together with the Qiagen OneStep RT-PCR kit. The libraries were constructed in a second round of multiplex PCR and then size-selected and purified. The libraries were sequenced on an Illumina HiSeq2000 using paired-end 100 bp reads. The authors processed their data as follows. SOAPnuke was used to process the raw data, throwing out any read that contained adapters or uncalled bases, had a mean Phred below 15, or lacked an exact constant-primer or identifier match. COPE v1.2.5 was used to merge high-quality paired reads, and clonotypes were defined as unique nucleotide sequences. MiTCR v1.1 was used to align the clonotypes against IMGT TRBV, TRBD and TRBJ reference segments. The analysis included only V-J combinations with a frequency above 0.0001, which together covered more than 99% of the repertoires. A TCS score was defined as the ratio of F50 (clonal expansion) to E x V (chaos), with BLOSUM62-based TCRdist applied between CDR3 peptides within each V-J. Welch's t-statistics and random forest reduced fewer than 600 V-J features to 13, which were used in a naive Bayes classifier (R e1071). The public reads were reprocessed in TCRdb via fastp at Q25 and MiXCR, keeping in-frame beta chains. Each entry merges the rows of one CDR3 protein and shows their most common DNA and genes. TCRdb's processing, not the study's, gives the V and J calls here. This sample holds around 340,000 distinct CDR3 sequences; about 18% were observed only once. Jointly, the top ten make up around a third of the sample.

Recombination joined TRBV11-2 with TRBJ2-3; TRBD2 matches 7 bases in the middle. The source of this sequence is a woman in her twenties or thirties with Graves' hyperthyroidism that later progressed to Graves' ophthalmopathy. Material: blood. The sequenced DNA is TGTGCCAGCAGCTTAGATCTGCGGGGGACGCAGTATTTT. This is translated as CASSLDLRGTQYF.